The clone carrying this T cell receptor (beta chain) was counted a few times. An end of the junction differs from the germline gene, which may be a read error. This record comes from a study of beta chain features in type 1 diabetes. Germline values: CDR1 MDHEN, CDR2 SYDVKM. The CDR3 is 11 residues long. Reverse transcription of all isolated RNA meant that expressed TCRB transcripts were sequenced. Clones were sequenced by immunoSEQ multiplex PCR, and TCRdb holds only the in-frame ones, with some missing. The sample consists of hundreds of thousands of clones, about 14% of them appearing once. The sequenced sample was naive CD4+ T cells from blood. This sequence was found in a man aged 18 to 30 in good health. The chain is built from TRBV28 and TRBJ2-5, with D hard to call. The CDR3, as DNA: TGTGCTAGCAAGGGTCAAGAGACCCAGTACTTC. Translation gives CASKGQETQYF.